These 22 T cell receptor beta chains were all obtained from the same sample, sequenced in a study of blood T cell repertoires in COVID-19. The assay was immunoSEQ multiplex PCR, and TCRdb's table has in-frame clones only and misses some. The profile shows tens of thousands of clones, 80% to 85% of them singletons. Sequenced: peripheral blood. The receptor source for this set is a woman older than 75 with active or convalescent COVID-19.

The V and J genes are TRBV11-2 and TRBJ1-6, with D unclear. Trimming removed 3 bases at V and 10 bases at J, with 16 bases between. The CDR3 has 15 residues. Germline CDR1 and CDR2: SGHAT and FQNNGV. The DNA of the CDR3 is TGTGCCAGCAGCTTCGGCGGGCCGGAAGGGTCACCCCTCCACTTT. Amino acid sequence: CASSFGGPEGSPLHF.

V is TRBV19 and J is TRBJ2-7, with D possibly matching TRBD1 (6 bases). In germline, CDR1 is LNHDA, CDR2 SQIVND (reference sequence). The CDR3 extends over 15 amino acids. V was trimmed by 3 bases and J by 1 base, leaving 13 bases between them. CDR3 residues: CASSIKDSPSYEQYF. CDR3 in DNA: TGTGCCAGTAGTATCAAGGACAGCCCTTCCTACGAGCAGTACTTC.

The chain carries TRBV7-9 and TRBJ1-4; possibly TRBD1 for D (5 bases). The CDR3 extends over 13 amino acids. Trimming took off 1 base at V and 7 bases at J, with 7 bases between the two ends. The germline V gene encodes CDR1 SEHNR and CDR2 FQNEAQ (reference sequence). The chain's CDR3 is CASSLGGAEKLFF. CDR3 DNA sequence: TGTGCCAGCAGCTTAGGCGGGGCTGAAAAACTGTTTTTT.

This chain links TRBV4-2 with TRBJ2-7; D is ambiguous. The ends were cut back, 5 bases at V and 6 bases at J, with 11 bases in the middle. This CDR3 has 12 amino acids. Germline CDR1 is LGHNA and CDR2 is YNFKEQ. DNA for the CDR3: TGTGCCAGCAGCTACCATCTAGGCGAGCAGTACTTC. Translated, it gives CASSYHLGEQYF.

The chain carries TRBV7-3 and TRBJ1-5; D gene ambiguous. The CDR3 runs 15 residues. Germline CDR1 reads SGHTA; CDR2 reads FQGTGA. The V gene lost 6 bases and the J gene lost 9 bases, with 21 bases spanning the gap. CDR3 residues: CASRPPGQAEGPQHF. Here the CDR3 DNA reads TGTGCCAGCAGACCCCCTGGGCAAGCCGAGGGGCCCCAGCATTTT.

The chain employs TRBV30 and TRBJ2-2, with 8 bases aligning to TRBD2. V shed 0 bases, J shed 5 bases, and the junction held 5 bases outside the gene matches. CDR3 length: 15 amino acids. The germline V gene has CDR1 GTSNPN and CDR2 SVGIG (reference sequence). In DNA form, the CDR3 reads TGTGCCTGGAGTGTACGGGCGGGAGGTACCGGGGAGCTGTTTTTT. Its protein is CAWSVRAGGTGELFF.

The rearrangement joins TRBV5-4 to TRBJ2-3, with TRBD1 matching 7 bases. The CDR3 is 17 amino acids. V shed 4 bases, J shed 9 bases, and the junction held 20 bases outside the gene matches. Germline loops: CDR1 SGHNT, CDR2 YYREEE (reference sequence). The CDR3 reads CASSPGQSATSPYTQYF. DNA for the CDR3: TGTGCCAGCAGCCCGGGACAGTCGGCCACCTCCCCTTACACGCAGTATTTT. Filled out from reference TRBV5-4 and TRBJ2-3, the complete variable domain reads ETGVTQSPTHLIKTRGQQVTLRCSSQSGHNTVSWYQQALGQGPQFIFQYYREEENGRGNFPPRFSGLQFPNYSSELNVNALELDDSALYLCASSPGQSATSPYTQYFGPGTRLTVL.

This clone was recorded once. The chain recombines TRBV25-1 with TRBJ1-2; possibly TRBD1 for D (5 bases). The CDR3 consists of 12 residues. Trimming pared 4 bases from V and 7 bases from J, leaving 10 bases between. CDR1 is MGHDK, CDR2 SYGVNS, per germline. Written as DNA, the CDR3 is TGTGCCAGCAGTGTTACAGGCACTGGCTACACCTTC. Translation: CASSVTGTGYTF.

Note on this clone: The sample contains more than one DNA sequence encoding this CDR3. The chain links TRBV7-2 to TRBJ2-7; D is uncertain. The CDR3 consists of 12 residues. V was pared by 2 bases and J by 1 base, with 3 bases between. From germline, CDR1 is SGHTA and CDR2 FQGNSA. CDR3 amino acids: CASSLSSYEQYF. CDR3 bases: TGTGCCAGCAGCTTATCTTCCTACGAGCAGTACTTC.

The rearrangement uses TRBV27 and TRBJ2-1, with 8 bases identical to TRBD1. V trimming: 5 bases; J trimming: 2 bases; junction bases outside the gene matches: 5. CDR1 is MNHEY, CDR2 SMNVEV, per germline (reference sequence). The CDR3 covers 15 residues. The CDR3 nucleotides are TGTGCCAGCAGTGTTCAGGGGGCGCCCTACAATGAGCAGTTCTTC. It translates to CASSVQGAPYNEQFF.

The chain is built from TRBV6-5 and TRBJ2-1, with 9 bases that match TRBD1. The CDR3 is 15 residues long. CDR1 is MNHEY and CDR2 is SVGAGI in the germline V gene. The junction had 11 bases not matched to a gene; V was cut back by 5 bases and J by 9 bases. CDR3 sequence reads: CASSNTGGEVSEQFF. As DNA, the CDR3 is TGTGCCAGCAGTAATACAGGGGGCGAGGTTAGTGAGCAGTTCTTC.

The rearrangement links TRBV18 to TRBJ2-4; 11 bases fit TRBD2. CDR3 length: 17 residues. Germline V gives CDR1 KGHSH, CDR2 LQKENI. Trimming removed 1 base from V and 6 bases from J; junction bases left unmatched: 8. This CDR3 reads CASSPQTSGGLPNIQYF. Here the CDR3 DNA reads TGTGCCAGCTCACCACAAACTAGCGGGGGCCTGCCAAACATTCAGTACTTC.

CDR3 in DNA: TGTGCCAGCAGCTTAGCTATCCACACGAACACTGAAGCTTTCTTT. This encodes CASSLAIHTNTEAFF. The chain carries TRBV7-9 and TRBJ1-1; D gene uncertain. In germline, CDR1 is SEHNR, CDR2 FQNEAQ (reference sequence). The V end was cut by 0 bases, the J end by 1 base, with 9 bases between. This CDR3 region has 15 residues.

This clone was seen a handful of times. The V call is TRBV12-2, the J call TRBJ2-5; the table's D call, TRBD1, was not checked against the DNA. TRBV12-2 is termed a pseudogene. The CDR3 contains 16 residues. The CDR3, as DNA: TGTGCAAGTCGCTATAGGATCACAGGGGGTGCTGAGACCCAGTACTTC. Translating it yields CASRYRITGGAETQYF.

This chain links TRBV29-1 with TRBJ1-2; 8 bases match TRBD1. There are 14 residues in the CDR3. Germline CDR1 SQVTM, CDR2 ANQGSEA. J lost 5 bases, V lost 3 bases, and 8 bases had no gene match. The CDR3 sequence: CSVDGTGVSYGYTF. Written as DNA, the CDR3 is TGCAGCGTTGATGGGACAGGTGTCTCTTATGGCTACACCTTC.

The gene calls are TRBV27 and TRBJ2-6; possible D gene TRBD1, 6 bases. The CDR3 covers 16 residues. V lost 4 bases, J lost 1 base, and 11 bases lay in between. Looked up from germline, CDR1 is MNHEY and CDR2 is SMNVEV (reference sequence). The CDR3 DNA is TGTGCCAGCAGTTCGATGGGGGCTTCTGGGGCCAACGTCCTGACTTTC. Its translation: CASSSMGASGANVLTF.

The chain links TRBV10-1 to TRBJ1-3; unclear D gene. V was cut by 4 bases and J by 0 bases, with 13 bases left in between. The CDR3 runs 16 residues. Germline V gives CDR1 WNHNN, CDR2 SYGVQD (reference sequence). CDR3 DNA sequence: TGCGCCAGCAGTGGGTTGTCAAGACTCTCTGGAAACACCATATATTTT. This translates into CASSGLSRLSGNTIYF.

V is TRBV7-2 and J is TRBJ2-5; D perhaps matches TRBD1 (6 bases). The V end lost 4 bases, the J end lost 1 base, and 13 bases lay between the germline ends. CDR3 size: 15 residues. Looked up from germline, CDR1 is SGHTA and CDR2 is FQGNSA. CDR3 amino acids: CASSSDRRSQETQYF. The CDR3 DNA reads TGTGCCAGCAGCTCTGACAGGCGGAGCCAAGAGACCCAGTACTTC.

This clone has just a few counts. The rearrangement links TRBV29-1 to TRBJ2-7, with 10 bases that match TRBD1. Germline V gene data show CDR1 as SQVTM and CDR2 as ANQGSEA. The V gene end was trimmed by 6 bases and the J gene end by 6 bases; junction bases not matched to a gene: 8. The CDR3 sequence is 13 residues long. CDR3 coding DNA: TGCAGCGTCGCAGTCCGGGACAGGGGCGAGCAGTACTTC. Its protein product is CSVAVRDRGEQYF.

In this sample, this clone turned up once. The chain employs TRBV2 and TRBJ2-1; weak D call: TRBD1 (6 bases). CDR3 length: 13 residues. Germline CDR1 reads SNHLY; CDR2 reads FYNNEI. Trimming removed 6 bases at V and 9 bases at J, with 15 bases between. The CDR3 sequence is CASRRGSAGEQFF. CDR3 DNA: TGTGCCAGCAGGAGGGGGTCGGCGGGTGAGCAGTTCTTC.

This chain joins TRBV10-3 and TRBJ1-2; tentative D call: TRBD1 (6 bases). This CDR3 spans 11 amino acids. Trimming removed 11 bases at V and 11 bases at J, with 18 bases between. From germline, CDR1 is ENHRY and CDR2 SYGVKD. CDR3 protein: CAARGDTSYTF. The DNA for the CDR3 is TGTGCCGCACGAGGGGACACCTCATACACCTTC.

In its sample, this clone was seen a few times. V and J are TRBV6-1 and TRBJ2-7; no definite D call. CDR1 MNHNS and CDR2 SASEGT come from the germline V gene. CDR3 length: 11 residues. V dropped 3 bases and J dropped 4 bases, with 4 bases sitting between them. The CDR3 spells CASSEYYEQYF. The CDR3 nucleotides are TGTGCCAGCAGTGAGTATTACGAGCAGTACTTC.